Below, one T cell receptor (beta chain) is given with its context. Its antigen remains unidentified. TCRdb itself ran the 5' RACE reads through MiXCR, one entry per CDR3 protein. This sample yields around 360,000 distinct CDR3 sequences, of which approximately 10% are seen a single time; roughly a sixth belongs to the top ten. This specimen comes from a study of T cells after yellow fever vaccination. As for the study in general: Preparing low-cell-number fractions relied on SMART-Seq v4 Ultra Low Input.

Study-wide points: Once the booster was given, most primary-vaccination clones reappeared, at roughly 96% for CD4 and more than 85% for CD8.

Trimming cost V 5 bases and J 7 bases; bases outside gene matches: 30. From germline, CDR1 is LNHDA and CDR2 SQIVND (reference sequence). This CDR3 contains 21 residues. The specimen was PBMCs, collected on the day of the first yellow fever vaccination. The chain joins TRBV19 to TRBJ1-1; 8 positions match TRBD1. This TCR was sampled from a young man who received the YFV17D yellow fever vaccine. In DNA form, the CDR3 reads TGTGCCAGTAGTCGGGTTCGGGACAGGCGGCTGGTAACCACCAGCACTGGTGAAGCTTTCTTT. Protein sequence: CASSRVRDRRLVTTSTGEAFF.